This T cell receptor beta chain was sequenced in a study of blood T cell repertoires in COVID-19. Study details: Sources were T cells, B-cell-depleted T cells, or PBMCs; the material itself was cDNA or gDNA.

TCRdb's table, derived via immunoSEQ multiplex PCR, lists solely in-frame clones and lacks some. This table has about 220,000 clones, 70% to 90% appearing once. There are a few counts of this clone. The CDR3 length is 17 residues. CDR1 SGHTA and CDR2 FQGNSA come from the germline V gene. Trimming took 5 bases from V and 0 from J; bases not matched to a gene: 9. The source is a woman in her sixties or seventies with COVID-19, enrolled during active disease. The chain uses TRBV7-2 and TRBJ1-1, with 10 bases that match TRBD1. The specimen was peripheral blood. The CDR3 reads CASSPSGTGAMNTEAFF. CDR3 coding DNA: TGTGCCAGCAGCCCCTCCGGGACAGGGGCTATGAACACTGAAGCTTTCTTT. Full variable domain (missing parts from reference TRBV7-2 and TRBJ1-1): GAGVSQSPSNKVTEKGKDVELRCDPISGHTALYWYRQSLGQGLEFLIYFQGNSAPDKSGLPSDRFSAERTGGSVSTLTIQRTQQEDSAVYLCASSPSGTGAMNTEAFFGQGTRLTVV.